This T cell receptor beta chain derives from a study of blood T cell repertoires in COVID-19. In the study overall: Donors in the United States, Italy and Spain gave samples during acute or convalescent COVID-19. Nucleic acid was either cDNA or gDNA, and it came from T cells, B-cell-depleted T cells, or PBMCs.

Original data processing: Cell counts per sample came from amplifying reference gene primers. TCRdb keeps only in-frame clones here, not all; method: immunoSEQ multiplex PCR. That table gives V, J and clone size, and the DNA gave D and trimming. The sample has fewer than 85,000 clones, over 80% seen once; the top ten hold approximately 6.3%. CDR3 size: 14 residues. Germline V gene data show CDR1 as SQVTM and CDR2 as ANQGSEA. Note on this clone: Mismatch with germline at one junction end may stem from a read error.

The TCR comes from a man in his fifties with active COVID-19. The sample comprised peripheral blood. The rearrangement uses TRBV29-1 and TRBJ2-3; D perhaps matches TRBD2 (7 bases). The CDR3 nucleotides read TGCAGCGTTCAAGAGGGGGGGACCACAGATACGCAGTATTTT. Its translation is CSVQEGGTTDTQYF.